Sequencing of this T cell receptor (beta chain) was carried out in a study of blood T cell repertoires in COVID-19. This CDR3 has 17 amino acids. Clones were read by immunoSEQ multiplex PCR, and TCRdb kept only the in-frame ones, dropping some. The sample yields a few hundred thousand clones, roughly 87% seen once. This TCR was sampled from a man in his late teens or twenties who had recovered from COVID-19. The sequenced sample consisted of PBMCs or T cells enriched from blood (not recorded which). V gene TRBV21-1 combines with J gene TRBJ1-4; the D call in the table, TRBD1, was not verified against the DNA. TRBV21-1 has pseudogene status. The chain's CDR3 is CASSKQKPGLTNEKLFF. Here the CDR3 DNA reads TGTGCCAGCAGCAAACAAAAACCAGGGTTAACTAATGAAAAACTGTTTTTT.